Given below is one T cell receptor beta chain in context. Its antigen specificity is not known. Per-base quality was not reported, and no clone a single base away is much larger than it. TCRbeta CDR3 regions were profiled by bias-controlled multiplex PCR amplification of genomic DNA with the immunoSEQ Assay. Per the authors' processing: To quantify the absolute abundance of each unique TCRbeta CDR3 region, the sequences were collapsed and filtered. Differential abundance was tested with two models: a binomial (Fisher-equivalent) model and a beta-binomial model that adds time-dependent variance fitted from healthy donors. Any clone with fewer than 5 combined templates was excluded, and a clone was called differentially abundant if its Benjamini-Hochberg FDR was below 0.01. In the beta-binomial model, variance was expressed as a function of the total template count across the two samples, in the form v = (b*log(k)+a)^2. This immuneACCESS table, as held by TCRdb, lists in-frame sequences with V and J called but not all clones. Of the missing ones, under half trace to an unresolved V gene in checked studies; the others have no known cause. V and J calls and clone size are given by that table; D and trimming were obtained from the DNA. This sample gives approximately 130,000 clones in total; 70% to 90% of them show up just once. The ten largest clones represent about 8% of the sample.

During the collection period, no infections or other immune events were recorded for the healthy donors. Time-dependent variance in a beta-binomial model of T-cell clone differential abundance was calibrated using healthy-donor blood repertoires as a training cohort. The training cohort was composed of around ten healthy donors, 3 female and 7 male. The donors were between roughly 25 and 64 years old, with an average age of approximately 46 years. Whole blood was collected from each healthy donor at three time points spaced approximately 2 weeks apart and obtained from a commercial supplier. Genomic DNA was extracted from unsorted whole blood for immunosequencing. The data were obtained in a study of identifying expanded T cells in peripheral blood (dated by TCRdb to the late 2010s). Notes on the research overall: Four technical replicates, made by sequencing separate aliquots from the same pool of genomic DNA, were compared pairwise.

Here is what the overall study found, with its caveats: The authors expected biological variance in healthy repertoires might increase further over much longer intervals such as months to years. Across all healthy-donor time intervals, the beta-binomial model significantly lowered both the number of clones called differentially abundant and the false-positive rate. The binomial model flagged roughly 1.3 differentially abundant clones between technical replicates but 15 to 17 over about 2 weeks and around 20 over approximately four weeks. Across all healthy donors, variance in clone template counts between approximately two-week samples was found to increase significantly with total template count.

Its CDR3 holds 15 amino acids, cysteine through phenylalanine. Of all the DNA, just the CDR3 is kept, 45 bases in frame from base 1. Based on the germline V gene, the CDR1 and CDR2 sequences are MDHEN and SYDVKM. V is clipped by 6 bases and J by 4 bases, and the sequence between their germline boundaries is 16 bases long. Recombination joined TRBV28 with TRBJ1-5, and perhaps TRBD1 as D gene, on 5 matching bases. The TCR comes from a person between 18 and 75 years old in good health. What was sequenced was blood. The nucleotides read TGTGCCAGCAGCCTCCGCAGGGCTCCTAATCAGCCCCAGCATTTT. It is translated as CASSLRRAPNQPQHF.